Following are 27 T cell receptor beta chains from one sample sequenced in a study of blood T cell repertoires in COVID-19. Measured with immunoSEQ multiplex PCR; TCRdb has only the in-frame clones, and not every one. The data show approximately 110,000 clones, around 86% seen once. Sequencing was done on a sample of peripheral blood. The receptor source for this set is a human donor in a cohort sampled during active COVID-19.

V is TRBV9 and J is TRBJ2-3; D gene unclear. The CDR3 is made up of 12 amino acids. From germline, CDR1 is SGDLS and CDR2 YYNGEE. The V end lost 0 bases, the J end lost 5 bases, and 4 bases lay between the germline ends. The CDR3 protein is CASSVARDTQYF. CDR3 in DNA: TGTGCCAGCAGCGTAGCCAGAGATACGCAGTATTTT. Using reference TRBV9 and TRBJ2-3 for the parts outside the CDR3, the full variable domain is DSGVTQTPKHLITATGQRVTLRCSPRSGDLSVYWYQQSLDQGLQFLIQYYNGEERAKGNILERFSAQQFPDLHSELNLSSLELGDSALYFCASSVARDTQYFGPGTRLTVL.

The chain combines TRBV2 with TRBJ1-5, with D tentatively TRBD1 (6 bases). CDR3 size: 15 residues. Trimming shortened V by 4 bases and J by 6 bases, and 16 bases separated the two germline ends. Per germline, CDR1 SNHLY and CDR2 FYNNEI. CDR3 loop: CASSATAGGGQPQHF. The CDR3 DNA sequence: TGTGCCAGCAGTGCGACGGCGGGGGGCGGTCAGCCCCAGCATTTT.

The chain joins TRBV18 to TRBJ1-1; D is ambiguous. The CDR3 runs to 14 residues. Germline V CDR1 and CDR2: KGHSH, LQKENI. Trimming removed 4 bases at V and 0 bases at J, with 9 bases between. The CDR3 spells CASSRQNMNTEAFF. CDR3 in DNA: TGTGCCAGCTCACGGCAAAACATGAACACTGAAGCTTTCTTT.

The chain employs TRBV6-2 or TRBV6-3 and TRBJ1-3; D possibly corresponds to TRBD1 (6 bases). There are 16 residues in the CDR3. Germline V gene sequence: CDR1 MNHEY, CDR2 SVGEGT. The V end was cut by 2 bases, the J end by 3 bases, with 14 bases between. In nucleotides, the CDR3 is TGTGCCAGCAGTTACAGTAAGCAGGGGTTTGGAAACACCATATATTTT. The encoded protein is CASSYSKQGFGNTIYF.

The chain couples TRBV4-2 to TRBJ2-1, with TRBD2 as a possible D gene (5 bases). Trimming took off 3 bases at V and 0 bases at J, with 9 bases between the two ends. Germline V gene lookup returns CDR1 LGHNA and CDR2 YNFKEQ. There are 15 residues in the CDR3. The CDR3: CASSHERSSYNEQFF. Here the CDR3 DNA reads TGTGCCAGCAGCCATGAGCGGAGCTCCTACAATGAGCAGTTCTTC.

The rearrangement joins TRBV24-1 to TRBJ2-3, with 7 bases identical to TRBD2. In germline, CDR1 is KGHDR, CDR2 SFDVKD. The CDR3 has 15 residues. J gave up 1 base and V 1 base, and 1 base lay outside the gene matches. The CDR3 DNA reads as TGTGCCACCAGTGATTTCACTAGCGGCACAGATACGCAGTATTTT. Encoded protein: CATSDFTSGTDTQYF.

This sequence joins TRBV19 and TRBJ2-3; the match to TRBD2 covers 7 bases. The J segment lost 1 base and the V segment lost 2 bases, leaving 0 bases of the junction unmatched. Germline V lookup: CDR1 LNHDA, CDR2 SQIVND (reference sequence). The CDR3 has 14 amino acids. This CDR3 is CASSIRGGTDTQYF. CDR3 sequence (DNA): TGTGCCAGTAGTATACGGGGGGGCACAGATACGCAGTATTTT.

The V call is TRBV4-1, the J call TRBJ2-3; 8 bases are shared with TRBD2. The germline V gene has CDR1 MGHRA and CDR2 YSYEKL. The CDR3 is made up of 18 amino acids. V was clipped by 1 base and J by 2 bases; unmatched bases: 11. The CDR3 DNA is TGCGCCAGCAGCCAAGTTTCCCCGCGGGGGGCGAACACAGATACGCAGTATTTT. It specifies CASSQVSPRGANTDTQYF.

This CDR3 reads CSVRTLAGGSDTQYF. The CDR3 coding sequence is TGCAGCGTACGCACCCTAGCGGGAGGATCAGATACGCAGTATTTT. The J gene is TRBJ2-3, the V gene TRBV29-1; 11 nucleotides agree with TRBD2. From germline, CDR1 is SQVTM and CDR2 ANQGSEA. V trimming: 6 bases; J trimming: 4 bases; junction bases outside the gene matches: 9. This CDR3 contains 15 residues.

This rearrangement joins TRBV29-1 to TRBJ2-1, with D possibly being TRBD2 (6 bases). CDR3 length equals 15 residues. V lost 4 bases to trimming and J lost 8 bases, with 21 bases between them. CDR1 and CDR2 from the germline V gene are SQVTM and ANQGSEA. The CDR3 DNA reads as TGCAGCGTTGTCCCCTACCTCCTAGCGAGCGATGAGCAGTTCTTC. Encoded protein: CSVVPYLLASDEQFF.

This chain links TRBV19 with TRBJ1-3; D remains unclear. Germline loops: CDR1 LNHDA, CDR2 SQIVND (reference sequence). Trimming stripped 3 bases from V and 4 bases from J, with 7 bases between. This CDR3 is built from 13 residues. The DNA of the CDR3 is TGTGCCAGTAGTATCGGGTCCGGAAACACCATATATTTT. Amino acids: CASSIGSGNTIYF.

This chain joins TRBV24-1 and TRBJ2-1; TRBD1 matches at 9 bases. In germline, CDR1 is KGHDR, CDR2 SFDVKD. Trimming cost V 6 bases and J 4 bases; bases outside gene matches: 6. CDR3 length: 15 residues. The CDR3 DNA is TGTGCCACCAGTATAGGAGGGACAGGGTACAATGAGCAGTTCTTC. It yields the protein CATSIGGTGYNEQFF.

The chain links TRBV12-3 or TRBV12-4 to TRBJ1-5; D may be TRBD1 (6 bases). The CDR3 length is 13 residues. Trimming pared 4 bases from V and 3 bases from J, leaving 7 bases between. DNA for the CDR3: TGTGCCAGCAGTTCAGGGGACAATCAGCCCCAGCATTTT. As protein: CASSSGDNQPQHF.

The chain employs TRBV5-8 and TRBJ1-2; D gene unclear. V lost 2 bases and J 3 bases, leaving 8 bases between the germline ends. CDR1 and CDR2 from the germline V gene are SGHTS and YDEGEE. There are 13 residues in the CDR3. The CDR3 DNA reads as TGTGCCAGCAGCTTAGACGCGGACTATGGCTACACCTTC. Its translation is CASSLDADYGYTF.

CDR3 sequence: CASRIRKSSGNTIYF. CDR3 in DNA: TGTGCCAGTAGGATCAGGAAGAGCTCTGGAAACACCATATATTTT. The J gene is TRBJ1-3, the V gene TRBV19, with D unclear. CDR1 LNHDA and CDR2 SQIVND come from the germline V gene (reference sequence). There are 15 residues in the CDR3. The V end lost 6 bases, the J end lost 0 bases, and 12 bases lay between the germline ends. The complete variable domain, with remaining parts taken from reference TRBV19 and TRBJ1-3, reads DGGITQSPKYLFRKEGQNVTLSCEQNLNHDAMYWYRQDPGQGLRLIYYSQIVNDFQKGDIAEGYSVSREKKESFPLTVTSAQKNPTAFYLCASRIRKSSGNTIYFGEGSWLTVV.

J is TRBJ2-7 and V is TRBV27; TRBD2 is a possible D gene (6 bases). The CDR3 is 15 residues long. The V end was cut by 5 bases, the J end by 0 bases, with 14 bases between. Germline V lookup: CDR1 MNHEY, CDR2 SMNVEV (reference sequence). CDR3 nucleotide sequence: TGTGCCAGCAGTAGTAGCGGTCGTAGCTCCTACGAGCAGTACTTC. This encodes CASSSSGRSSYEQYF.

V usage is TRBV12-3 or TRBV12-4 and J usage is TRBJ2-3; D not certain. The V gene lost 6 bases and the J gene lost 0 bases, with 4 bases spanning the gap. The CDR3 has 12 residues. The CDR3 reads CASSISTDTQYF. In nucleotides, the CDR3 is TGTGCCAGCAGCATCAGCACAGATACGCAGTATTTT.

This chain uses TRBV24-1 with TRBJ2-5, with 10 nucleotides matching TRBD2. V trimming: 9 bases; J trimming: 9 bases; junction bases outside the gene matches: 18. The CDR3 extends over 16 amino acids. Germline CDR1 KGHDR, CDR2 SFDVKD. Here the CDR3 DNA reads TGTGCCACCGCCCCCCCCTCTAGCGGGAGTCGGAGTCCCCAGTACTTC. Translating it yields CATAPPSSGSRSPQYF.

The V call is TRBV5-1, the J call TRBJ2-1; 8 bases are a match to TRBD1. After removal of 0 bases from V and 3 bases from J, the junction contained 2 bases not matched to a gene. In germline, CDR1 is SGHRS, CDR2 YFSETQ. This CDR3 has 15 amino acids. This CDR3 is CASSLGQGFYNEQFF. For the CDR3, the DNA is TGCGCCAGCAGCTTGGGACAGGGGTTCTACAATGAGCAGTTCTTC.

The V call is TRBV10-3, the J call TRBJ2-1; 9 bases are a match to TRBD2. V shed 5 bases and J 7 bases; nucleotides not matched to a gene: 9. The germline V gene has CDR1 ENHRY and CDR2 SYGVKD. The CDR3 is made up of 15 amino acids. The CDR3 DNA follows: TGTGCCATCAGTTCACCATCTAGCGGGAATAATGAGCAGTTCTTC. It translates to CAISSPSSGNNEQFF.

Here the CDR3 reads CASSSVQREGLKGELFF. CDR3 coding DNA: TGTGCCAGCAGCTCGGTCCAGCGGGAGGGCTTGAAGGGGGAGCTGTTTTTT. This chain joins TRBV11-2 and TRBJ2-2, with 10 bases matching TRBD2. The germline CDR1 and CDR2 sequences are SGHAT and FQNNGV. Trimming at V came to 4 bases and at J to 8 bases, leaving 13 bases not matched to a gene. CDR3 length: 17 amino acids.

V gene TRBV13 combines with J gene TRBJ1-3; D gene uncertain. Trimming left V 5 bases short and J 4 bases short, with 15 bases between. This CDR3 spans 15 amino acids. The germline V gene has CDR1 PRHDT and CDR2 FYEKMQ (reference sequence). In DNA form, the CDR3 reads TGTGCCAGCAGCACAATTACGGGGAGAGGAAACACCATATATTTT. Its protein product is CASSTITGRGNTIYF. The full variable domain, rest sourced from reference TRBV13 and TRBJ1-3, is AAGVIQSPRHLIKEKRETATLKCYPIPRHDTVYWYQQGPGQDPQFLISFYEKMQSDKGSIPDRFSAQQFSDYHSELNMSSLELGDSALYFCASSTITGRGNTIYFGEGSWLTVV.

V and J are TRBV3-1 (or the pseudogene TRBV3-2) and TRBJ2-1; TRBD2 agrees at 7 bases. The ends lost 4 bases at V and 5 bases at J; junction bases unmatched: 11. Germline lookup yields CDR1 LGHDT and CDR2 YNNKEL (reference sequence). This CDR3 has 16 amino acids. The CDR3 protein is CASSPQGGFGNNEQFF. Here the CDR3 DNA reads TGTGCCAGCAGCCCGCAGGGAGGGTTCGGTAACAATGAGCAGTTCTTC.

This chain uses TRBV19 with TRBJ1-5; no firm D call. CDR1 is LNHDA, CDR2 SQIVND, per germline (reference sequence). CDR3 length: 13 residues. The V gene lost 3 bases and the J gene lost 1 base, with 4 bases spanning the gap. The CDR3 reads CASSIQSNQPQHF. CDR3 coding DNA: TGTGCCAGTAGTATCCAGAGCAATCAGCCCCAGCATTTT. Looking up the rest from reference TRBV19 and TRBJ1-5 gives the full variable domain: DGGITQSPKYLFRKEGQNVTLSCEQNLNHDAMYWYRQDPGQGLRLIYYSQIVNDFQKGDIAEGYSVSREKKESFPLTVTSAQKNPTAFYLCASSIQSNQPQHFGDGTRLSIL.

The chain uses TRBV3-1 (or the pseudogene TRBV3-2) and TRBJ2-3; weak D call: TRBD1 (8 bases). V dropped 1 base and J dropped 9 bases, with 17 bases sitting between them. This CDR3 spans 15 amino acids. Per germline, CDR1 LGHDT and CDR2 YNNKEL (reference sequence). In nucleotides, the CDR3 is TGTGCCAGCAGCCAAGGGGGGGGGACAGGAGGAACGCAGTATTTT. It yields the protein CASSQGGGTGGTQYF.

The chain combines TRBV18 with TRBJ1-5, with D perhaps TRBD1 (6 bases). Trimming removed 2 bases at V and 6 bases at J, with 20 bases between. Germline CDR1 and CDR2: KGHSH and LQKENI. The CDR3 totals 17 residues. CDR3: CASSPVPARGVGQPQHF. CDR3 nucleotides: TGTGCCAGCTCACCAGTCCCGGCCAGGGGTGTAGGTCAGCCCCAGCATTTT.

This clone was observed a single time. The rearrangement links TRBV6-5 to TRBJ2-1; perhaps TRBD2 as D (5 bases). The V and J ends lost 7 bases and 1 base respectively, with 8 bases between them. The CDR3 length is 13 residues. The germline gives CDR1 MNHEY, CDR2 SVGAGI. CDR3 DNA sequence: TGTGCCAGCACACTAGTTTCCTACAATGAGCAGTTCTTC. This encodes CASTLVSYNEQFF.